Listed below are T cell receptor beta chains from one sample, sequenced in a study of PD-L1 blockade in urothelial cancer. Assay used: immunoSEQ multiplex PCR; TCRdb lists only in-frame clones, some missing. Of around 68,000 clones in the sample, 75% to 90% were seen once. Sequencing used PBMCs, obtained around atezolizumab (anti-PD-L1) treatment. The receptors shown here come from a man in his sixties or seventies with urothelial cancer. CDR3s include the opening cysteine and the closing phenylalanine or tryptophan. A D gene is named only where the DNA matches it firmly. For some rows the clone size is stated as once, few or many, or as a class when expanded; others skip it.

>TRBJ1-5|TRBV10-3|NA|TRBD1
CAISEGTGQYQPQHF
TGTGCCATCAGTGAGGGGACAGGGCAATATCAGCCCCAGCATTTT
>TRBJ1-1|TRBV19|few|NA
CASSMGQNTEAFF
TGTGCCAGTAGTATGGGACAAAACACTGAAGCTTTCTTT
>TRBJ1-1|TRBV19|NA|NA
CASFRGSTEAFF
TGTGCCAGTTTCAGGGGTAGCACTGAAGCTTTCTTT
>TRBJ2-2|TRBV4-1|NA|NA
CASSHPTVTGELFF
TGCGCCAGCAGCCACCCGACAGTGACAGGGGAGCTGTTTTTT
>TRBJ2-5|TRBV7-6|NA|TRBD2
CASSWASGYQETQYF
TGTGCCAGCAGCTGGGCTAGCGGGTACCAAGAGACCCAGTACTTC
>TRBJ1-1|TRBV19|NA|NA
CASSIGTTGNTEAFF
TGTGCCAGTAGTATAGGAACGACAGGGAACACTGAAGCTTTCTTT
>TRBJ1-2|TRBV7-2|once|NA
CASSSQGRYGYTF
TGTGCCAGCAGCTCACAGGGTCGCTATGGCTACACCTTC
>TRBJ1-2|TRBV4-2|NA|TRBD1
CASSQEEGGSYGYTF
TGTGCCAGCAGCCAAGAGGAAGGGGGCAGCTATGGCTACACCTTC
>TRBJ2-4|TRBV11-1|NA|TRBD1
CASSLFSRQGTPQYF
TGTGCCAGCAGCTTATTTTCTCGACAGGGAACACCTCAGTACTTC
>TRBJ1-1|TRBV28|NA|NA
CASSLSHMNTEAFF
TGTGCCAGCAGTTTATCACACATGAACACTGAAGCTTTCTTT
>TRBJ2-7|TRBV5-4|NA|TRBD1
CASRSTGTGPTEQYF
TGTGCCAGCAGATCTACCGGGACAGGGCCTACCGAGCAGTACTTC
>TRBJ1-2|TRBV5-8|NA|NA
CASSPRRQLDGYTF
TGTGCCAGCAGCCCCCGCCGACAGTTAGATGGCTACACCTTC
>TRBJ2-7|TRBV7-2|NA|TRBD2
CASSSYSGPYEQYF
TGTGCCAGCAGCTCCTATAGCGGGCCCTACGAGCAGTACTTC
>TRBJ2-1|TRBV4-3|NA|TRBD2
CASSQEGLADIRSNEQFF
TGCGCCAGCAGCCAAGAGGGACTAGCGGACATCAGAAGCAATGAGCAGTTCTTC
>TRBJ2-2|TRBV7-3|NA|NA
CASTSGLYTGELFF
TGTGCCAGCACTTCGGGACTCTACACCGGGGAGCTGTTTTTT
>TRBJ2-5|TRBV5-1|NA|NA
CASSLQGNQETQYF
TGCGCCAGCAGCTTGCAGGGAAACCAAGAGACCCAGTACTTC
>TRBJ2-1|TRBV20-1|NA|NA
CSAFRDNEQFF
TGCAGTGCATTCAGGGACAATGAGCAGTTCTTC
>TRBJ2-7|TRBV5-4|NA|NA
CASSWDSGGEQYF
TGTGCCAGCAGCTGGGACTCTGGGGGCGAGCAGTACTTC
>TRBJ1-1|TRBV6-1|NA|NA
CASRRQNTEAFF
TGTGCCAGCAGGAGACAGAACACTGAAGCTTTCTTT
>TRBJ2-7|TRBV28|NA|NA
CASNPWGRGYEQYF
TGTGCCAGCAACCCCTGGGGAAGGGGCTACGAGCAGTACTTC
>TRBJ1-4|TRBV28|NA|TRBD1
CASSHEGAEEKLFF
TGTGCCAGCAGTCACGAGGGGGCGGAAGAAAAACTGTTTTTT
>TRBJ2-7|TRBV6-6|NA|NA
CASSAGQGGGEQYF
TGTGCCAGCAGCGCTGGACAGGGCGGGGGCGAGCAGTACTTC
>TRBJ2-2|TRBV2|few|NA
CASSVLVRRINTGELFF
TGTGCCAGCAGTGTCCTCGTCAGGAGGATTAACACCGGGGAGCTGTTTTTT
>TRBJ1-2|TRBV20-1|NA|TRBD1
CSATRQGPHTF
TGCAGTGCTACCAGACAGGGACCACACACCTTC
>TRBJ2-2|TRBV14|NA|TRBD2
CASSQLAGGRNTGELFF
TGTGCCAGCAGCCAACTAGCGGGAGGAAGGAACACCGGGGAGCTGTTTTTT
>TRBJ2-3|TRBV6-6|NA|NA
CASRNRDSDTQYF
TGTGCCAGCAGGAACAGGGATTCAGATACGCAGTATTTT
>TRBJ1-1|TRBV10-3|NA|TRBD1
CAIRGTGEAFF
TGTGCCATCAGGGGGACAGGTGAAGCTTTCTTT
>TRBJ1-1|TRBV7-2|NA|NA
CASSLSLGIEAFF
TGTGCCAGCAGCTTATCCCTCGGGATTGAAGCTTTCTTT
>TRBJ1-4|TRBV6-4|NA|TRBD1
CASSAIPGQGVEKLFF
TGTGCCAGCAGTGCCATACCGGGACAGGGTGTTGAAAAACTGTTTTTT
>TRBJ1-1|TRBV18|medium-sized|NA
CASSPKDRRLIF
TGTGCCAGCTCACCTAAAGACAGGCGGCTGATCTTT
>TRBJ2-7|TRBV28|NA|TRBD2
CASRSSGRAHEQYF
TGTGCCAGCAGATCTAGCGGGAGGGCCCACGAGCAGTACTTC
>TRBJ2-1|TRBV7-2|NA|TRBD2
CASSLVVAGYNEQFF
TGTGCCAGCAGCTTAGTGGTAGCGGGATACAATGAGCAGTTCTTC
>TRBJ2-5|TRBV19|NA|TRBD1
CASKATGGWLETQYF
TGTGCCAGCAAGGCGACAGGGGGCTGGTTGGAGACCCAGTACTTC
>TRBJ2-3|TRBV7-2|NA|NA
CASSLRDTQYF
TGTGCCAGCAGCTTACGAGATACGCAGTATTTT
>TRBJ2-3|TRBV29-1|few|TRBD2
CSAKAPGLAGITSSTDTQYF
TGCAGCGCTAAAGCTCCCGGACTAGCGGGAATTACTTCTAGCACAGATACGCAGTATTTT
>TRBJ1-4|TRBV6-1|NA|TRBD1
CASSATGDNEKLFF
TGTGCCAGCAGCGCGACAGGGGACAATGAAAAACTGTTTTTT
>TRBJ2-1|TRBV27|once|TRBD2
CASRLGLAKFF
TGTGCCAGCAGGCTGGGACTAGCTAAGTTCTTC
>TRBJ1-3|TRBV4-1|NA|TRBD1
CASSQGEQGAEGGNTIYF
TGCGCCAGCAGCCAAGGAGAACAGGGGGCAGAGGGTGGAAACACCATATATTTT
>TRBJ2-7|TRBV6-4|NA|TRBD2
CASSELAGEGYEQYF
TGTGCCAGCAGTGAGCTAGCGGGAGAAGGCTACGAGCAGTACTTC
>TRBJ2-3|TRBV7-6|NA|NA
CASSSYTDTQYF
TGTGCCAGCAGCTCCTACACAGATACGCAGTATTTT
>TRBJ2-3|TRBV9|once|NA
CASSVPGGPQASYKGYF
TGTGCCAGCAGCGTCCCGGGGGGCCCGCAGGCGAGTTACAAGGGGTATTTT
>TRBJ2-3|TRBV5-4|NA|NA
CASSLERSTDTQYF
TGTGCCAGCAGCTTGGAGAGGAGCACAGATACGCAGTATTTT
>TRBJ1-2|TRBV4-2|few|NA
CASSQMTGGYTF
TGTGCCAGCAGCCAAATGACGGGTGGCTACACCTTC
>TRBJ1-2|TRBV5-4|NA|NA
CASSWDSGYTF
TGTGCCAGCAGTTGGGACTCCGGCTACACCTTC
>TRBJ1-1|TRBV30|NA|TRBD1
CAYSTGLWGTEAFF
TGTGCCTACTCGACAGGGCTGTGGGGCACTGAAGCTTTCTTT
>TRBJ1-4|TRBV6-5|NA|NA
CASRGAATNEKLFF
TGTGCCAGCAGGGGGGCCGCAACTAATGAAAAACTGTTTTTT
>TRBJ2-2|TRBV11-3|few|TRBD1
CASSLGQGATGELFF
TGTGCCAGCAGCTTGGGACAGGGGGCAACCGGGGAGCTGTTTTTT
>TRBJ2-5|TRBV28|once|TRBD1
CASRLQGVGETQYF
TGTGCCAGCAGACTTCAGGGGGTTGGGGAGACCCAGTACTTC
>TRBJ2-4|TRBV4-2|NA|TRBD2
CASSQDSSSGRGAKNIQYF
TGTGCCAGCAGCCAAGACTCGTCTAGCGGGAGGGGGGCCAAAAACATTCAGTACTTC
>TRBJ2-3|TRBV4-3|NA|TRBD1
CASSESEGQGDTDTQYF
TGCGCCAGCAGCGAAAGTGAGGGTCAGGGGGACACAGATACGCAGTATTTT
>TRBJ2-5|TRBV29-1|NA|NA
CSVVEGLAQETQYF
TGCAGCGTTGTGGAGGGGCTGGCTCAAGAGACCCAGTACTTC
>TRBJ2-2|TRBV11-2|NA|NA
CASSLDQNTGELFF
TGTGCCAGCAGCTTAGATCAGAACACCGGGGAGCTGTTTTTT
>TRBJ1-1|TRBV19|NA|NA
CASREDTAEAFF
TGTGCCTCTAGGGAGGACACGGCTGAAGCTTTCTTT
>TRBJ2-5|TRBV5-6|once|NA
CASSVTGQQYF
TGTGCCAGCAGTGTCACAGGGCAGCAGTACTTC
>TRBJ1-1|TRBV9|NA|NA
CASSPTSTGVMNTEAFF
TGTGCCAGCAGCCCGACGTCGACAGGAGTTATGAACACTGAAGCTTTCTTT